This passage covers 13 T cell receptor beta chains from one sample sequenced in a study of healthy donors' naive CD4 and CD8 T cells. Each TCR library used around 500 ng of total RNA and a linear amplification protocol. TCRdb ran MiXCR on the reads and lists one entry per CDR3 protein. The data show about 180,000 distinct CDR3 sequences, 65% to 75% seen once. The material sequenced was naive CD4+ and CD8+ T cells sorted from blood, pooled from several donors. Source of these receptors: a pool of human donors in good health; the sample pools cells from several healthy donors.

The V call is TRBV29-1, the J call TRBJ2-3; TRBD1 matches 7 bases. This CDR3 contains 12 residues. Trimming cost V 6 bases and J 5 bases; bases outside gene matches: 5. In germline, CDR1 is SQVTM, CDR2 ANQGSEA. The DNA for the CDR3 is TGCAGCGTCAAGGGGGCGGTAGATACGCAGTATTTT. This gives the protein CSVKGAVDTQYF.

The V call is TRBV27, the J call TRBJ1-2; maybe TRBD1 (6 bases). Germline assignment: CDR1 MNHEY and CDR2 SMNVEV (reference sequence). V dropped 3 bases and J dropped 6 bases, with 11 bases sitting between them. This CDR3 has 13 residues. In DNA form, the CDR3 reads TGTGCCAGCAGTTTGTGGGCAGGGGATGGCTACACCTTC. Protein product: CASSLWAGDGYTF.

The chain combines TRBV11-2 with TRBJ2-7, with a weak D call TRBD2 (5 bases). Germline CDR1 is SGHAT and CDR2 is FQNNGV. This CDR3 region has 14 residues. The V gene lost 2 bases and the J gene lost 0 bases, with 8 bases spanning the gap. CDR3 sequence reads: CASSLSGGSYEQYF. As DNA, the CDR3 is TGTGCCAGCAGCTTATCCGGAGGCTCCTACGAGCAGTACTTC.

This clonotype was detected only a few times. The CDR3 nucleotides are TGCGCCAGCGCCGACCCTCAGGGGGCCTATGGCTACACCTTC. Amino acid sequence: CASADPQGAYGYTF. The chain carries TRBV5-1 and TRBJ1-2, with 8 bases identical to TRBD1. The ends lost 7 bases at V and 4 bases at J; junction bases unmatched: 9. The CDR3 is made up of 14 amino acids. Germline CDR1 is SGHRS and CDR2 is YFSETQ.

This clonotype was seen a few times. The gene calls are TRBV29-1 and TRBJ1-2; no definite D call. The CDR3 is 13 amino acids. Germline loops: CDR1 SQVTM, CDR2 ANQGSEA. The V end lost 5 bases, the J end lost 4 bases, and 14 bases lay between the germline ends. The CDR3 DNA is TGCAGCGTTATTCCGGCAGCGTCCTATGGCTACACCTTC. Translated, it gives CSVIPAASYGYTF.

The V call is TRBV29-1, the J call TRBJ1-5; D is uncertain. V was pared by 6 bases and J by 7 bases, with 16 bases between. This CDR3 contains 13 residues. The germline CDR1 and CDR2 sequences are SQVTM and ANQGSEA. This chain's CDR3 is CSVADGSAQPQHF. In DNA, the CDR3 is TGCAGCGTGGCAGACGGGAGCGCCCAGCCCCAGCATTTT.

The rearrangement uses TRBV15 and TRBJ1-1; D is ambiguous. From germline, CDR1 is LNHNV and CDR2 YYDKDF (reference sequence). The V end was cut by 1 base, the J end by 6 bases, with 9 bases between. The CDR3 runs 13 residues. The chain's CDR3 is CATSRAMMAEAFF. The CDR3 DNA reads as TGTGCCACCAGCAGAGCCATGATGGCTGAAGCTTTCTTT.

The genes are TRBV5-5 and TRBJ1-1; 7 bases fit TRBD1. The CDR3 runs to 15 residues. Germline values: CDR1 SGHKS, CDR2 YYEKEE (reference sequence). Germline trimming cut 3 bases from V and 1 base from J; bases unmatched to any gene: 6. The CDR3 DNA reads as TGTGCCAGCAGCTATCTCGGGACAGCGAACACTGAAGCTTTCTTT. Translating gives CASSYLGTANTEAFF.

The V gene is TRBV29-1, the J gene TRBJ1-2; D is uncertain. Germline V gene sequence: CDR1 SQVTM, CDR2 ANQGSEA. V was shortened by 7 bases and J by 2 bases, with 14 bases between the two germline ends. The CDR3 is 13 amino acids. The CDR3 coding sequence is TGCAGCGCCGATGACGACTGGAACTATGGCTACACCTTC. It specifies CSADDDWNYGYTF. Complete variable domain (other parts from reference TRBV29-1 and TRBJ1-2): SAVISQKPSRDICQRGTSLTIQCQVDSQVTMMFWYRQQPGQSLTLIATANQGSEATYESGFVIDKFPISRPNLTFSTLTVSNMSPEDSSIYLCSADDDWNYGYTFGSGTRLTVV.

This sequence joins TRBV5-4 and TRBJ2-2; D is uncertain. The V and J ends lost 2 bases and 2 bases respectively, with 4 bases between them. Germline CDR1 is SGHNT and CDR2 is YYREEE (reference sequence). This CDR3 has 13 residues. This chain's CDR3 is CASSFLNTGELFF. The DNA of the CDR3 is TGTGCCAGCAGCTTCCTAAACACCGGGGAGCTGTTTTTT.

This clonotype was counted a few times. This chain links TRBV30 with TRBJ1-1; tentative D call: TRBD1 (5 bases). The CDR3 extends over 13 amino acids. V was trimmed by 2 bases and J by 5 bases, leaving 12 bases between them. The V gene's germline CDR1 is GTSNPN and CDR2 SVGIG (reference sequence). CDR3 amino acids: CAWSPRGRTEAFF. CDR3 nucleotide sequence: TGTGCCTGGAGTCCGAGGGGACGGACTGAAGCTTTCTTT. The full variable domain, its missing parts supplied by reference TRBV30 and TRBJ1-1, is SQTIHQWPATLVQPVGSPLSLECTVEGTSNPNLYWYRQAAGRGLQLLFYSVGIGQISSEVPQNLSASRPQDRQFILSSKKLLLSDSGFYLCAWSPRGRTEAFFGQGTRLTVV.

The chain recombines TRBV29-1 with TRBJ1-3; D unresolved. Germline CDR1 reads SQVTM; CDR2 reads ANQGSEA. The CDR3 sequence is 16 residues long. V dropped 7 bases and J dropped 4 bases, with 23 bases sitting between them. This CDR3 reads CSEHGWSKRNGNTIYF. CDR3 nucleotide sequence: TGCAGCGAACATGGGTGGAGTAAGCGGAACGGAAACACCATATATTTT.

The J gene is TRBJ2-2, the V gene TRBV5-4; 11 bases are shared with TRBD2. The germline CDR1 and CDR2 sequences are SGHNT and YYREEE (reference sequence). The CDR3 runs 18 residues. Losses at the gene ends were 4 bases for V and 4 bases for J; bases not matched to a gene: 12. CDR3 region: CASSPGLAVASSTGELFF. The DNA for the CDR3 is TGTGCCAGCAGCCCGGGACTAGCGGTGGCCTCATCCACCGGGGAGCTGTTTTTT.